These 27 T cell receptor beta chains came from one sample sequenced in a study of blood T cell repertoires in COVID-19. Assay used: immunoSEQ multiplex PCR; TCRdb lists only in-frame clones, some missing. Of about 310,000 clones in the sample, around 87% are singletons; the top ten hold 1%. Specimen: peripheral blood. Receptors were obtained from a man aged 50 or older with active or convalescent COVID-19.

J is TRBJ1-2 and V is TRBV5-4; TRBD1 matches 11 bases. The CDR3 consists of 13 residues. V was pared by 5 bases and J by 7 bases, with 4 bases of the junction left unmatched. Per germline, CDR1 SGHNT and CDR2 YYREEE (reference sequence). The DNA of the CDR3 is TGTGCCAGCAGTAGGGACAGGGGGTCTGGCTACACCTTC. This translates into CASSRDRGSGYTF.

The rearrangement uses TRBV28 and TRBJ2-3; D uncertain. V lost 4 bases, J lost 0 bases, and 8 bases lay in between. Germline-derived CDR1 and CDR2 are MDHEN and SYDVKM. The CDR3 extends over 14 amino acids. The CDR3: CASSSPTSTDTQYF. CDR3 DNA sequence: TGTGCCAGCAGTTCCCCTACTAGCACAGATACGCAGTATTTT.

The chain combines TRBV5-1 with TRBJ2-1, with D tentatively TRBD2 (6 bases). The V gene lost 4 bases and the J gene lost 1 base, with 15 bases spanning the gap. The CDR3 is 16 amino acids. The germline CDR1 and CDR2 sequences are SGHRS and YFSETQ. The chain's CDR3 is CASSPDGSFSYNEQFF. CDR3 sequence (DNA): TGCGCCAGCAGCCCCGACGGGAGTTTTTCCTACAATGAGCAGTTCTTC.

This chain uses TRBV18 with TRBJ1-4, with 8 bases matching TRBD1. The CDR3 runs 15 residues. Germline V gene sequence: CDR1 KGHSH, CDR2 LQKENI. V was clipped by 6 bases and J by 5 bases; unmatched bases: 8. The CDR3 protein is CASSPGQGYNEKLFF. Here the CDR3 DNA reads TGTGCCAGCTCCCCCGGACAGGGTTACAATGAAAAACTGTTTTTT. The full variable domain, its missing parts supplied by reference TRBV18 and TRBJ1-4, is NAGVMQNPRHLVRRRGQEARLRCSPMKGHSHVYWYRQLPEEGLKFMVYLQKENIIDESGMPKERFSAEFPKEGPSILRIQQVVRGDSAAYFCASSPGQGYNEKLFFGSGTQLSVL.

This CDR3 is CASSPIQGARPQETQYF. The CDR3, as DNA: TGTGCCAGCTCACCTATACAGGGGGCAAGGCCCCAAGAGACCCAGTACTTC. The chain employs TRBV18 and TRBJ2-5, with 9 bases identical to TRBD1. CDR3 length: 17 residues. CDR1 and CDR2 from the germline V gene are KGHSH and LQKENI. The J segment lost 1 base and the V segment lost 3 bases, leaving 9 bases of the junction unmatched.

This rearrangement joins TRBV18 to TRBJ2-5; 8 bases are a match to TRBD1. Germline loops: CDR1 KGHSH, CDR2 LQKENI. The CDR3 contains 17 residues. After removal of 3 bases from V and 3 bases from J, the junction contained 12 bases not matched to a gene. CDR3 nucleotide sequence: TGTGCCAGCTCACCCCGGACAGGGAACCCCTTAAAAGAGACCCAGTACTTC. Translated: CASSPRTGNPLKETQYF. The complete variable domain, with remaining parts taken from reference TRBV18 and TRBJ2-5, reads NAGVMQNPRHLVRRRGQEARLRCSPMKGHSHVYWYRQLPEEGLKFMVYLQKENIIDESGMPKERFSAEFPKEGPSILRIQQVVRGDSAAYFCASSPRTGNPLKETQYFGPGTRLLVL.

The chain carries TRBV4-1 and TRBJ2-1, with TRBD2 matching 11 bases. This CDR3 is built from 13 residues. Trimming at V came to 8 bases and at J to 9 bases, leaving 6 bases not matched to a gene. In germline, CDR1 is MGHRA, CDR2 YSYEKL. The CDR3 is CASGGSGGVEQFF. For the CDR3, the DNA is TGCGCCAGCGGGGGTAGCGGGGGGGTTGAGCAGTTCTTC.

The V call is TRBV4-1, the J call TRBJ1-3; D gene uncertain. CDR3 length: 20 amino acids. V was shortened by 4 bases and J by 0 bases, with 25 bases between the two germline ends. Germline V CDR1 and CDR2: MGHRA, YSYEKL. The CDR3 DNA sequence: TGCGCCAGCAGCCGGTTCGCACTCGAGGGAAACAGCGTCTCTGGAAACACCATATATTTT. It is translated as CASSRFALEGNSVSGNTIYF.

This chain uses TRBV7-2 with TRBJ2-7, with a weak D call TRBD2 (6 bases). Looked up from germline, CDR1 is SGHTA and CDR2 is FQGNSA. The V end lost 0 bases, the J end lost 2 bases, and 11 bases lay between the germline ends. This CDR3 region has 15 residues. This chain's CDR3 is CASSLAGGLTYEQYF. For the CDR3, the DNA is TGTGCCAGCAGCTTAGCGGGGGGTCTTACCTACGAGCAGTACTTC. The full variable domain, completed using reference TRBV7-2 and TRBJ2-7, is GAGVSQSPSNKVTEKGKDVELRCDPISGHTALYWYRQSLGQGLEFLIYFQGNSAPDKSGLPSDRFSAERTGGSVSTLTIQRTQQEDSAVYLCASSLAGGLTYEQYFGPGTRLTVT.

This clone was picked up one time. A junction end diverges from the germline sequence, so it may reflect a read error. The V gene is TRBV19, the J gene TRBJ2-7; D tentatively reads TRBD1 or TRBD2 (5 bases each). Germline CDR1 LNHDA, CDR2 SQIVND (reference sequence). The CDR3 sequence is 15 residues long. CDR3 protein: CASSIDSGFSYEQYF. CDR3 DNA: TGTGCCAGTAGCATAGACAGCGGCTTCTCCTACGAGCAGTACTTC.

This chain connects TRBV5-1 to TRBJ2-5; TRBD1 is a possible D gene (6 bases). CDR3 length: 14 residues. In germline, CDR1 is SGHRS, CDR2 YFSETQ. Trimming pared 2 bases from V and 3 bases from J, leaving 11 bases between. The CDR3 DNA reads TGCGCCAGCAGCTTAGGACAGATTAAAGAGACCCAGTACTTC. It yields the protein CASSLGQIKETQYF.

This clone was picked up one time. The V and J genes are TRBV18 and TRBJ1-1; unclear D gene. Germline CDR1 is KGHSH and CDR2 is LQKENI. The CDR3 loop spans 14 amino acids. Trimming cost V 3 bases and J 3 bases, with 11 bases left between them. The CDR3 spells CASSPRARDTEAFF. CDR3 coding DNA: TGTGCCAGCTCACCCCGTGCGAGGGACACTGAAGCTTTCTTT. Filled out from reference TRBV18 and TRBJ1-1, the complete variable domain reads NAGVMQNPRHLVRRRGQEARLRCSPMKGHSHVYWYRQLPEEGLKFMVYLQKENIIDESGMPKERFSAEFPKEGPSILRIQQVVRGDSAAYFCASSPRARDTEAFFGQGTRLTVV.

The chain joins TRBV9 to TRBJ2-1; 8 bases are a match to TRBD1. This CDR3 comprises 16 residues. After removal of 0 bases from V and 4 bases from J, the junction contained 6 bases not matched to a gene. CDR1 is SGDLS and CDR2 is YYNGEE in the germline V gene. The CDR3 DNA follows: TGTGCCAGCAGCGTAGCCCGGGACAGGAGTTACAATGAGCAGTTCTTC. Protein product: CASSVARDRSYNEQFF.

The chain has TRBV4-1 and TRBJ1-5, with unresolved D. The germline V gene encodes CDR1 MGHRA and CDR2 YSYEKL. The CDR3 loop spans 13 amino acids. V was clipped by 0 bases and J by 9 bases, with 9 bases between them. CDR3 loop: CASSQEEFLPQHF. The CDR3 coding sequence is TGCGCCAGCAGCCAAGAAGAGTTCCTGCCCCAGCATTTT.

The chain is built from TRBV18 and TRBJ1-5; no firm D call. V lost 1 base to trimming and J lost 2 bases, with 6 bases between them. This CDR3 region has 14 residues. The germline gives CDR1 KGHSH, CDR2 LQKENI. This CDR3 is CASSPLEGNQPQHF. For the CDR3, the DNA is TGTGCCAGCTCACCACTCGAGGGCAATCAGCCCCAGCATTTT. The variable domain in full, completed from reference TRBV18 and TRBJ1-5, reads NAGVMQNPRHLVRRRGQEARLRCSPMKGHSHVYWYRQLPEEGLKFMVYLQKENIIDESGMPKERFSAEFPKEGPSILRIQQVVRGDSAAYFCASSPLEGNQPQHFGDGTRLSIL.

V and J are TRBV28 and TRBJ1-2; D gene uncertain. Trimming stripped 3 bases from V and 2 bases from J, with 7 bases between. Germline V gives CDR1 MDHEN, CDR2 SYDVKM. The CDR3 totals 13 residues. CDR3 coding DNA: TGTGCCAGCAGTTTGCGGGGAAACTATGGCTACACCTTC. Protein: CASSLRGNYGYTF.

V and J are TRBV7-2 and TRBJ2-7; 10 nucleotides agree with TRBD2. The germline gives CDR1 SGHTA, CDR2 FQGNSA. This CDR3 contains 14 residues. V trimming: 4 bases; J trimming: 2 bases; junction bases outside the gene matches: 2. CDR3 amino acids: CASSYSGGTYEQYF. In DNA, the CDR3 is TGTGCCAGCAGCTATAGCGGGGGGACCTACGAGCAGTACTTC.

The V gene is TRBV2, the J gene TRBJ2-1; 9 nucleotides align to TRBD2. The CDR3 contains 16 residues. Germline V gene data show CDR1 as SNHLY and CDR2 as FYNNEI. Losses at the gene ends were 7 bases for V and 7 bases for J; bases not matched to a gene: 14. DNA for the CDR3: TGTGCCAGCACCTTCCTCCGAGCGGGGGGATCTAATGAGCAGTTCTTC. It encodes CASTFLRAGGSNEQFF.

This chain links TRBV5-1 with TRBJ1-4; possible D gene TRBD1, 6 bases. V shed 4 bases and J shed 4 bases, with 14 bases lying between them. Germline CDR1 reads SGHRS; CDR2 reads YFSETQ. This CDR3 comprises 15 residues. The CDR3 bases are TGCGCCAGCAGCCCGACAGGAACCCTTAATGAAAAACTGTTTTTT. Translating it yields CASSPTGTLNEKLFF.

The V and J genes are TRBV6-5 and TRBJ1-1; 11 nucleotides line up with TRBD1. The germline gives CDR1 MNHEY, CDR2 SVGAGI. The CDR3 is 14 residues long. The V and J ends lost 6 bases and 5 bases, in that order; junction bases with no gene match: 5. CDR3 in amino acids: CASRDRGRETEAFF. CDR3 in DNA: TGTGCCAGCAGGGACAGGGGGCGGGAAACTGAAGCTTTCTTT.

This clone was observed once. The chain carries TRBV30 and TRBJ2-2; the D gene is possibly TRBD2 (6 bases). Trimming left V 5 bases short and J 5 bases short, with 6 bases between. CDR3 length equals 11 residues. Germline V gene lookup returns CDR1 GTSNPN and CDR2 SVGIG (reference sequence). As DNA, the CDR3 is TGTGCCTGGGCGGGGACCGGGGAGCTGTTTTTT. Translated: CAWAGTGELFF.

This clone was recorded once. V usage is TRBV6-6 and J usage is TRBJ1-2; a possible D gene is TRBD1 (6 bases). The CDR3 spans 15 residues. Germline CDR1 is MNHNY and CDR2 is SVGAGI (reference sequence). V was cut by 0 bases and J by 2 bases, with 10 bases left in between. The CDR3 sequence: CASSYSSGGNYGYTF. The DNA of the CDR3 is TGTGCCAGCAGTTACTCGTCGGGGGGCAACTATGGCTACACCTTC.

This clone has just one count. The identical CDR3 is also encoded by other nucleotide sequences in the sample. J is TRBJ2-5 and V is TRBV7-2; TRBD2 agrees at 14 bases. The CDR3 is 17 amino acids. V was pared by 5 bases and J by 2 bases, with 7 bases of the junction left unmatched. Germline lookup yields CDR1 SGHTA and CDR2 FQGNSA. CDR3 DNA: TGTGCCAGCAGCCCCGGACTAGCGGGGGGCCGACAAGAGACCCAGTACTTC. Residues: CASSPGLAGGRQETQYF.

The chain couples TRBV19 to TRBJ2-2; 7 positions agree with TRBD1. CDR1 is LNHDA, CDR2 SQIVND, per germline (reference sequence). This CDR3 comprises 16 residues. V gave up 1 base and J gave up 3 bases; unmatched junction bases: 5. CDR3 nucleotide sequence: TGTGCCAGTAGTATAGGACAGGGTCCTTACACCGGGGAGCTGTTTTTT. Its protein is CASSIGQGPYTGELFF.

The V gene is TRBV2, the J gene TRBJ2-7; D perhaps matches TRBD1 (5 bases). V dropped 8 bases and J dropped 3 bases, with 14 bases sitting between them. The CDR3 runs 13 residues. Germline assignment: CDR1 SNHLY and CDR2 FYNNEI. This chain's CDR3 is CASVSGLGYEQYF. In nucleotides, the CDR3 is TGTGCCAGCGTCTCAGGGTTGGGCTACGAGCAGTACTTC.

DNA for the CDR3: TGTGCCAGCAGCCTTTGGACTAGCGGGTTCCCAGATACGCAGTATTTT. Protein sequence: CASSLWTSGFPDTQYF. This chain connects TRBV6-2 or TRBV6-3 to TRBJ2-3; the match to TRBD2 covers 11 bases. This CDR3 spans 16 amino acids. Germline loops: CDR1 MNHEY, CDR2 SVGEGT. After removal of 6 bases from V and 4 bases from J, the junction contained 9 bases not matched to a gene.

The CDR3 sequence is CASSIRDRSIQYF. The CDR3 nucleotides are TGTGCCAGCAGTATCCGGGACAGAAGCATTCAGTACTTC. This chain connects TRBV27 to TRBJ2-4, with 7 nucleotides matching TRBD1. The V and J ends lost 5 bases and 9 bases, in that order; junction bases with no gene match: 7. The CDR3 is 13 amino acids. Looked up from germline, CDR1 is MNHEY and CDR2 is SMNVEV (reference sequence).